This T cell receptor (beta chain) was obtained from a study of T cells in Graves' hyperthyroidism and ophthalmopathy. Findings and limits, study-wide: Clonotypes that were expanded in thyroid above 0.001 mostly appeared in blood too. Separation of ophthalmopathy from stable hyperthyroidism was achieved by a 13 V-J model.

Researchers amplified the TCR beta CDR3 regions from RNA transcripts. The HTBI primer set served for first-round RT-PCR of the TCR CDR3. TCRdb recomputed calls from the multiplex PCR reads with MiXCR, one row per CDR3 protein. The repertoire holds fewer than 200,000 distinct CDR3 sequences, approximately 15% seen once, with 25% to 30% in the top ten. Points on this clonotype: Its antigen is currently unknown.

Germline CDR1 and CDR2: ENHRY and SYGVKD. CDR3 length: 13 residues. Trimming took 11 bases from V and 1 from J; bases not matched to a gene: 7. J is TRBJ1-1 and V is TRBV10-3; 7 bases match TRBD1. The receptor was isolated from a woman in her 50s with Graves' hyperthyroidism. Specimen: blood. The CDR3 protein is CAVSGTANTEAFF. The CDR3 DNA is TGTGCCGTGTCCGGGACAGCGAACACTGAAGCTTTCTTT.